The TCR beta chain under discussion was sequenced for a study of PD-1 blockade in classical Hodgkin lymphoma (dated by TCRdb to 2018 to 2020). Background on the whole study: Nivolumab dosing was 3 mg/kg intravenously every 2 weeks, continuing until either disease progression or unacceptable toxicity. The study used TCR beta sequencing and CyTOF to define a peripheral blood immune signature of response to PD-1 blockade in classical Hodgkin lymphoma.

The V end gives up 0 bases and the J end 6 bases, leaving 8 bases in the junction not matched to a gene. Including cysteine and phenylalanine, the CDR3 has 16 amino acids. Left in the record is the CDR3 DNA by itself, 48 bases read in frame from the first base. The CDR1 and CDR2 encoded by the germline V gene (reference sequence) are LNHNV and YYDKDF. Concerning this clone itself: No antigen is known for it. One base away there is no much larger clone; base qualities are not given.

Genomic DNA was isolated using the Qiagen DNeasy kit from unsorted PBMCs as well as from negatively selected CD4+ and CD8+ fractions. Using primers that anneal to V and J segments, immunoSEQ multiplex PCR amplified the TCR beta CDR3 regions. A synthetic immune receptor repertoire was used to minimize amplification bias, and remaining bias was computationally removed after sequencing. Per the original workflow: Custom Python scripts were used to quantify repertoire diversity as the Shannon entropy index. Unsorted, CD4+ and CD8+ repertoires were examined separately, except in combined analyses, for which CD4+ and CD8+ sequences were merged in silico. A clone was considered expanded if an increase in frequency of at least 2-fold after treatment relative to C1D1 was found, and a pseudocount of 0.5 was applied to clones undetected at baseline. Singleton clones were defined as clones with 0 or 1 copy at C1D1, and non-singleton clones were defined as clones with 2 or more copies. Clones expanded in unsorted samples were annotated as CD4+, CD8+ or unknown by matching protein sequences in sorted samples from the same patient. Diversity changes from C1D1 to C4D1 were tested in paired samples using Wilcoxon tests. The immuneACCESS repertoire file appears here via TCRdb, limited to in-frame rearrangements. These files lack a portion of the clones; in checked studies, under half of the deficit traces to unresolved V genes, and the cause of the others is not known. The V and J calls and clone size come from that table; D and trimming were worked out from the DNA. The sample includes 45,000 to 60,000 clones, with over 75% observed a single time. Clones ranked in the top ten supply roughly 15% of the sample.

Per the publication, the time point label means: cycle 1 day 1 (C1D1), immediately before nivolumab initiation. Every trial patient had relapsed after autologous stem cell transplantation, and cohorts A, B and C differed in prior brentuximab vedotin exposure. A total of about 51 patients with relapsed/refractory classical Hodgkin lymphoma made up the trial cohort, and each patient's best overall response was complete response, partial response or progressive disease. Single-agent nivolumab was administered to trial patients in the multi-cohort phase II CheckMate 205 trial. An independent review committee assessed best overall response using the 2007 International Working Group response criteria. Trial PBMCs were collected just before the start of nivolumab (C1D1) and during therapy at cycle 2 day 1 and cycle 4 day 1. Peripheral blood was collected in 8 mL Vacutainer Cell Preparation Tubes, from which PBMCs were isolated by centrifugation and then cryopreserved.

Here is what the overall study found, with its caveats: The study covered only a single clinical trial cohort, and the causes of the repertoire differences, possibly disease activity or prior therapy, were still not defined. Baseline TCR diversity was reported to be lower in newly diagnosed patients than in healthy donors, and even lower in relapsed/refractory patients. Patients starting nivolumab less than 1 year after ASCT had lower diversity and were excluded from later analyses to avoid confounding by immune reconstitution. Among trial patients, those achieving complete response had baseline diversity similar to that of newly diagnosed patients, while diversity was significantly lower in partial responders and progressors. A significant rise by C4D1 was seen in CD4+ but not CD8+ TCR diversity (p=0.0027 vs p=0.16), with the rise being most apparent in complete responders (p=0.02).

The chain uses TRBV15 and TRBJ1-5, with 7 central nucleotides matching TRBD1. This receptor was identified in a human donor with classical Hodgkin lymphoma. The source material was peripheral blood mononuclear cells (PBMCs), sampled at baseline. Here the CDR3 is given as CATSRDIRQGGQPQHF. The sequenced DNA: TGTGCCACCAGCAGAGATATTCGACAGGGAGGTCAGCCCCAGCATTTT.